This TCR beta chain originates from a study of T cell repertoires in cytomegalovirus infection. Study context: Public TCR beta signature analysis indicated the presence of both CMV infection and matching HLA type.

Comments on this clonotype: The antigen remains undetermined.

Points from the study as a whole: HLA-C-restricted, CMV-specific TCR beta clonotypes were dominant ex vivo. Summed frequency of public TCR beta families distinguished CMV carriers with the relevant HLA.

MiXCR was run by TCRdb on the reads, yielding one entry per CDR3 protein. This sample has 500,000 to 600,000 distinct CDR3 sequences, with approximately 15% found just once. What was sequenced was CD8+ T cells from PBMCs. The source is a human donor in good health (CMV status not recorded). Some clones in this sample may be carry-over from other donors' samples.

CDR3 DNA sequence: TGTGCCATCAGTGAGGCGACAGGGGGTAATTCACCCCTCCACTTT. Amino acid sequence: CAISEATGGNSPLHF. V usage is TRBV10-3 and J usage is TRBJ1-6, with TRBD1 matching 9 bases. Germline-derived CDR1 and CDR2 are ENHRY and SYGVKD. The length of the CDR3 is 15 residues. V shed 2 bases and J 6 bases; nucleotides not matched to a gene: 2.